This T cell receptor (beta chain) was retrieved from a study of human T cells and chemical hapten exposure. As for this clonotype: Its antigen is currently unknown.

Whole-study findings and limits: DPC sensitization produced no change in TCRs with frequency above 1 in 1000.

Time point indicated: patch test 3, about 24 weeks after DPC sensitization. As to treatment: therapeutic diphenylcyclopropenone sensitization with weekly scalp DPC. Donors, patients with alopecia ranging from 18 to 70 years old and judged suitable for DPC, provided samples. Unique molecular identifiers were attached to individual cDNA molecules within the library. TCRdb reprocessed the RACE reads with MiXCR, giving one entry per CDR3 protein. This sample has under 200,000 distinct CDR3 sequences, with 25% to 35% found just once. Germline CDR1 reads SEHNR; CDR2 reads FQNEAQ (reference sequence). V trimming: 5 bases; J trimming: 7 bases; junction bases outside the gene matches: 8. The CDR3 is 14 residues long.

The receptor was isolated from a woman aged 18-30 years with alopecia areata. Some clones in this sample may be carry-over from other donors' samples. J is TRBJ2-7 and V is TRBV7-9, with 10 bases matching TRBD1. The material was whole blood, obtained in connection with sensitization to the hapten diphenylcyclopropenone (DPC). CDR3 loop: CASSRGQGPEEQYF. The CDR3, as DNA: TGTGCCAGCAGCCGGGGACAGGGGCCGGAGGAGCAGTACTTC.